Shown below are 13 T cell receptor beta chains from a single sample sequenced in a study of T cell responses to AZD1222 COVID-19 vaccine. Assay used: immunoSEQ multiplex PCR; TCRdb lists only in-frame clones, some missing. The data show roughly 150,000 clones, around 90% seen once. The sample in question was peripheral blood, obtained on day 0 of AZD1222 vaccination. These receptors were obtained from an adult in good health.

The J gene is TRBJ1-2, the V gene TRBV28; no firm D call. Between the trimmed V and J ends, which lost 6 bases and 3 bases, there was a span of 2 bases. The germline V gene encodes CDR1 MDHEN and CDR2 SYDVKM. The CDR3 covers 10 residues. CDR3 in DNA: TGTGCCAGCAGGGACTATGGCTACACCTTC. Amino acid sequence: CASRDYGYTF.

The chain combines TRBV5-6 with TRBJ1-6; TRBD1 aligns across 8 bases. This CDR3 has 15 amino acids. CDR1 is SGHDT and CDR2 is YYEEEE in the germline V gene. V lost 4 bases and J lost 5; bases outside the gene matches: 5. DNA for the CDR3: TGTGCCAGCAGCACGACGGGACAGGATAATTCACCCCTCCACTTT. Translated: CASSTTGQDNSPLHF.

The rearrangement uses TRBV6-5 and TRBJ1-3; no reliable D call. V shed 4 bases and J shed 8 bases, with 12 bases lying between them. Germline V lookup: CDR1 MNHEY, CDR2 SVGAGI. The CDR3 has 13 residues. CDR3 sequence: CASSFSRVDTIYF. The CDR3 DNA reads TGTGCCAGCAGTTTTAGTAGGGTGGACACCATATATTTT.

Note on this clone: One end of the junction does not line up with germline, which may come from a read error. Within the sample, other DNA sequences also encode this same CDR3. V and J are TRBV14 and TRBJ1-1; D might be TRBD1 (5 bases). The length of the CDR3 is 16 residues. Germline CDR1 SGHDN, CDR2 FVKESK. CDR3 in DNA: TGTGCCAGCAGTCAAGAAAGAGGCAGGGTTCACACTGAAGCTTTCTTT. Its protein is CASSQERGRVHTEAFF.

The chain joins TRBV11-2 to TRBJ2-1; 11 positions match TRBD2. This CDR3 spans 16 amino acids. From germline, CDR1 is SGHAT and CDR2 FQNNGV. V shed 5 bases, J shed 7 bases, and the junction held 10 bases outside the gene matches. The CDR3 DNA sequence: TGTGCCAGCAGCAGTACTAGCGGGAGTTTCGCGAATGAGCAGTTCTTC. This translates into CASSSTSGSFANEQFF.

J is TRBJ2-3 and V is TRBV15; possible D gene TRBD2, 6 bases. This CDR3 has 16 residues. The germline gives CDR1 LNHNV, CDR2 YYDKDF (reference sequence). V gave up 1 base and J gave up 4 bases, with 15 bases separating them. Written as DNA, the CDR3 is TGTGCCACCAGCAGAGGGCGGGGTGGGGTGGCAGATACGCAGTATTTT. Its protein is CATSRGRGGVADTQYF.

The chain links TRBV19 to TRBJ2-1; 7 bases match TRBD2. V was pared by 10 bases and J by 4 bases, with 1 base of the junction left unmatched. The CDR3 covers 11 residues. Germline CDR1 and CDR2: LNHDA and SQIVND (reference sequence). The CDR3 reads CATGLYNEQFF. CDR3 nucleotides: TGTGCCACGGGACTATACAATGAGCAGTTCTTC.

A few counts support this clone. The rearrangement joins TRBV9 to TRBJ1-6; D is uncertain. The germline CDR1 and CDR2 sequences are SGDLS and YYNGEE. The CDR3 spans 12 residues. Trimming took 0 bases from V and 11 from J, leaving 6 bases between them. The CDR3 DNA reads as TGTGCCAGCAGCGTAGGAGAGACACCCCTCCACTTT. Its protein product is CASSVGETPLHF.

This chain joins TRBV27 and TRBJ1-2, with 7 bases fitting TRBD1. Germline V lookup: CDR1 MNHEY, CDR2 SMNVEV (reference sequence). The CDR3 totals 15 residues. The V and J ends lost 3 bases and 7 bases, in that order; junction bases with no gene match: 11. The CDR3 nucleotides are TGTGCCAGCAGTTTGGGGGTGACAGGGTTCGGTGGCTACACCTTC. It encodes CASSLGVTGFGGYTF.

The chain carries TRBV5-6 and TRBJ2-5; no clear D gene. Trimming cost V 5 bases and J 2 bases, with 13 bases left between them. The germline gives CDR1 SGHDT, CDR2 YYEEEE. CDR3 size: 14 residues. The CDR3 sequence: CASRSLSVQETQYF. The CDR3 nucleotides read TGTGCCAGCAGGTCTCTCAGCGTTCAAGAGACCCAGTACTTC. The full variable domain, completed using reference TRBV5-6 and TRBJ2-5, is DAGVTQSPTHLIKTRGQQVTLRCSPKSGHDTVSWYQQALGQGPQFIFQYYEEEERQRGNFPDRFSGHQFPNYSSELNVNALLLGDSALYLCASRSLSVQETQYFGPGTRLLVL.

This clone was seen only once. The chain has TRBV3-1 (or the pseudogene TRBV3-2) and TRBJ2-1; a possible D gene is TRBD2 (5 bases). The CDR3 totals 12 residues. CDR1 is LGHDT and CDR2 is YNNKEL in the germline V gene (reference sequence). V shed 4 bases and J shed 9 bases, with 10 bases lying between them. CDR3 in DNA: TGTGCCAGCAGCCGTCTAGCAGGTGAGCAGTTCTTC. Its protein is CASSRLAGEQFF.

This chain links TRBV5-1 with TRBJ1-1, with 10 bases aligning to TRBD1. From germline, CDR1 is SGHRS and CDR2 YFSETQ. V lost 4 bases and J lost 5; bases outside the gene matches: 8. The CDR3 extends over 15 amino acids. The CDR3: CASSIDRGLGTEAFF. CDR3 nucleotide sequence: TGCGCCAGCAGCATCGACAGGGGGCTAGGGACTGAAGCTTTCTTT.

The rearrangement uses TRBV3-1 (or the pseudogene TRBV3-2) and TRBJ1-1; D gene ambiguous. From germline, CDR1 is LGHDT and CDR2 YNNKEL (reference sequence). V gave up 4 bases and J gave up 11 bases, with 17 bases separating them. This CDR3 is built from 13 residues. This CDR3 is CASSRIPLLGAFF. The CDR3 DNA is TGTGCCAGCAGCCGAATCCCACTCCTGGGGGCTTTCTTT.